This TCR beta chain was documented in a study of T cells expressing NK-cell markers. TCRdb reanalyzed the 5' RACE reads, giving one entry per CDR3 protein sequence and no DNA. The sample has over 150,000 distinct CDR3 sequences; the top ten hold roughly 35%. The CDR3 consists of 12 residues. Looked up from germline, CDR1 is SQVTM and CDR2 is ANQGSEA. Regarding this clonotype: Its target is not known.

Broader study findings: The CD3+CD56-NKG2C+ fraction of four donors was likewise dominated by these clonotypes.

This chain joins TRBV29-1 and TRBJ1-5. The sequenced sample was blood T cells: a sorted CD56 or NKG2C T cell subset, CD4+ or CD8+ T cells, or bulk PBMC T cells (not recorded which). This TCR was sampled from a woman aged 45-65 years in good health. This chain's CDR3 is CSVGYMGQPQHF.